The 18 T cell receptor beta chains given below trace back to one sample, sequenced in a study of blood T cell repertoires in COVID-19. Assay used: immunoSEQ multiplex PCR; TCRdb lists only in-frame clones, some missing. The sample has 35,000 to 45,000 clones, approximately 85% seen once; the top ten hold 31%. The source material was peripheral blood. Receptors were obtained from a woman older than 75 with acute or convalescent COVID-19.

The J gene is TRBJ2-7, the V gene TRBV3-1 (or the pseudogene TRBV3-2), with TRBD2 matching 11 bases. This CDR3 has 15 amino acids. J was trimmed by 7 bases and V by 4 bases; bases with no gene match: 9. Germline V lookup: CDR1 LGHDT, CDR2 YNNKEL (reference sequence). CDR3 in amino acids: CASSLGTSGLGEQYF. The DNA for the CDR3 is TGTGCCAGCAGCCTCGGGACTAGCGGATTAGGGGAGCAGTACTTC.

The chain carries TRBV30 and TRBJ1-2, with D perhaps TRBD1 (5 bases). The germline V gene encodes CDR1 GTSNPN and CDR2 SVGIG (reference sequence). Trimming cost V 3 bases and J 4 bases, with 18 bases left between them. This CDR3 contains 15 residues. CDR3 coding DNA: TGTGCCTGGAGCGCATGGGGATCGGGGGGCTATGGCTACACCTTC. Translating gives CAWSAWGSGGYGYTF. Using reference TRBV30 and TRBJ1-2 for the parts outside the CDR3, the full variable domain is SQTIHQWPATLVQPVGSPLSLECTVEGTSNPNLYWYRQAAGRGLQLLFYSVGIGQISSEVPQNLSASRPQDRQFILSSKKLLLSDSGFYLCAWSAWGSGGYGYTFGSGTRLTVV.

This chain links TRBV24-1 with TRBJ2-3; possibly TRBD2 for D (6 bases). This CDR3 comprises 15 residues. Germline V CDR1 and CDR2: KGHDR, SFDVKD. V was pared by 5 bases and J by 4 bases, with 15 bases between. The CDR3 DNA reads TGTGCCACCAGTGTTGGCGGGGCCCTAGCAGATACGCAGTATTTT. It yields the protein CATSVGGALADTQYF.

The gene calls are TRBV5-1 and TRBJ1-2, with D possibly being TRBD1 (5 bases). The V end was cut by 4 bases, the J end by 5 bases, with 18 bases between. The CDR3 covers 15 residues. From germline, CDR1 is SGHRS and CDR2 YFSETQ. CDR3 in amino acids: CASSPLNAGRYGYTF. Here the CDR3 DNA reads TGCGCCAGCAGCCCCCTTAATGCAGGGCGGTATGGCTACACCTTC.

The V call is TRBV7-2, the J call TRBJ1-1, with 7 nucleotides matching TRBD1. V lost 5 bases and J lost 1; bases outside the gene matches: 4. The CDR3 is made up of 14 amino acids. CDR1 SGHTA and CDR2 FQGNSA come from the germline V gene. CDR3 amino acids: CASSPRQGNTEAFF. In DNA form, the CDR3 reads TGTGCCAGCAGCCCCCGACAGGGGAACACTGAAGCTTTCTTT.

This clone was counted a few times. The V call is TRBV7-2, the J call TRBJ2-3; D perhaps matches TRBD2 (6 bases). V was cut by 8 bases and J by 2 bases, with 11 bases left in between. The length of the CDR3 is 13 residues. Germline CDR1 is SGHTA and CDR2 is FQGNSA. The CDR3 protein is CASEAGNTDTQYF. In DNA, the CDR3 is TGTGCCAGCGAGGCGGGAAACACAGATACGCAGTATTTT. Based on the CDR3 plus reference TRBV7-2 and TRBJ2-3, the full variable domain is GAGVSQSPSNKVTEKGKDVELRCDPISGHTALYWYRQSLGQGLEFLIYFQGNSAPDKSGLPSDRFSAERTGGSVSTLTIQRTQQEDSAVYLCASEAGNTDTQYFGPGTRLTVL.

This chain links TRBV2 with TRBJ2-7, with D possibly matching TRBD1 (5 bases). CDR1 and CDR2 from the germline V gene are SNHLY and FYNNEI. The CDR3 consists of 14 residues. Trimming removed 7 bases at V and 2 bases at J, with 15 bases between. The CDR3 reads CASIWVRGPYEQYF. CDR3 bases: TGTGCCAGCATTTGGGTAAGGGGTCCCTACGAGCAGTACTTC.

This chain uses TRBV5-4 with TRBJ1-2, with D uncertain. The CDR3 runs to 14 residues. The germline V gene encodes CDR1 SGHNT and CDR2 YYREEE (reference sequence). The V end was cut by 1 base, the J end by 6 bases, with 13 bases between. CDR3 region: CASSLYQERNGYTF. Here the CDR3 DNA reads TGTGCCAGCAGCTTGTATCAGGAGCGGAATGGCTACACCTTC.

This chain uses TRBV11-3 with TRBJ2-7; 8 bases are a match to TRBD1. The trim removed 1 base at V and 5 bases at J, leaving 4 bases unmatched. There are 14 residues in the CDR3. Looked up from germline, CDR1 is SGHNT and CDR2 is YENEEA. CDR3 bases: TGTGCCAGCAGCTTAGCCCAGGGGGCCCACGAGCAGTACTTC. Translated, it gives CASSLAQGAHEQYF.

The V gene is TRBV6-5, the J gene TRBJ2-7; D is perhaps TRBD1 (6 bases). This CDR3 has 12 amino acids. CDR1 is MNHEY and CDR2 is SVGAGI in the germline V gene. V lost 11 bases, J lost 0 bases, and 11 bases lay in between. CDR3 bases: TGTGCCGCGATGGACAGCTCCTACGAGCAGTACTTC. It yields the protein CAAMDSSYEQYF.

CDR3 DNA: TGTGCCAGCAGCCCAGATAGAGGAGTTGGCACTGAAGCTTTCTTT. Residues: CASSPDRGVGTEAFF. V is TRBV3-1 (or the pseudogene TRBV3-2) and J is TRBJ1-1, with D hard to call. The V end lost 4 bases, the J end lost 4 bases, and 16 bases lay between the germline ends. Germline CDR1 LGHDT, CDR2 YNNKEL (reference sequence). CDR3 length equals 15 residues.

This chain uses TRBV7-8 with TRBJ2-7; TRBD2 aligns across 11 bases. The CDR3 consists of 20 residues. In germline, CDR1 is SGHVS, CDR2 FQNEAQ. The V and J ends lost 1 base and 4 bases, in that order; junction bases with no gene match: 18. The CDR3 DNA reads TGTGCCAGCAGCTTAGTCGCACTAGCGGGAGTTCGGGCCCAACAATACGAGCAGTACTTC. It translates to CASSLVALAGVRAQQYEQYF.

The CDR3 DNA sequence: TGCGCCAGCAGGAGGCTAGCGGGAACCTCCTACGAGCAGTACTTC. Protein sequence: CASRRLAGTSYEQYF. This chain links TRBV5-1 with TRBJ2-7, with TRBD2 matching over 9 bases. Germline loops: CDR1 SGHRS, CDR2 YFSETQ. The V gene end was trimmed by 5 bases and the J gene end by 0 bases; junction bases not matched to a gene: 6. This CDR3 has 15 residues.

This chain links TRBV27 with TRBJ1-1, with 7 bases aligning to TRBD1. CDR3 size: 18 residues. V dropped 4 bases and J dropped 2; count of bases not matched to a gene: 16. The V gene's germline CDR1 is MNHEY and CDR2 SMNVEV (reference sequence). CDR3 residues: CASSSFPPEQGTNTEAFF. The CDR3 bases are TGTGCCAGCAGTTCCTTCCCCCCAGAACAGGGGACAAACACTGAAGCTTTCTTT.

The chain employs TRBV19 and TRBJ2-2; 8 positions match TRBD2. CDR3 length: 15 amino acids. Looked up from germline, CDR1 is LNHDA and CDR2 is SQIVND (reference sequence). The junction had 9 bases not matched to a gene; V was cut back by 8 bases and J by 4 bases. This CDR3 is CASGNPGLVTGELFF. CDR3 nucleotides: TGTGCCAGTGGGAATCCGGGACTAGTCACCGGGGAGCTGTTTTTT.

The V and J genes are TRBV12-3 or TRBV12-4 and TRBJ1-2, with TRBD1 matching over 7 bases. The CDR3 has 13 residues. After removal of 5 bases from V and 3 bases from J, the junction contained 3 bases not matched to a gene. The CDR3 loop reads CASSLGTDYGYTF. Here the CDR3 DNA reads TGTGCCAGCAGTCTCGGGACAGACTATGGCTACACCTTC.

The rearrangement uses TRBV5-1 and TRBJ2-2, with a tentative D call TRBD2 (5 bases). The CDR3 sequence is 14 residues long. Germline-derived CDR1 and CDR2 are SGHRS and YFSETQ. The V gene lost 0 bases and the J gene lost 5 bases, with 8 bases spanning the gap. As DNA, the CDR3 is TGCGCCAGCAGCTTGGAGGAGGCAACCGGGGAGCTGTTTTTT. This encodes CASSLEEATGELFF. Using reference TRBV5-1 and TRBJ2-2 for the parts outside the CDR3, the full variable domain is KAGVTQTPRYLIKTRGQQVTLSCSPISGHRSVSWYQQTPGQGLQFLFEYFSETQRNKGNFPGRFSGRQFSNSRSEMNVSTLELGDSALYLCASSLEEATGELFFGEGSRLTVL.

This rearrangement joins TRBV28 to TRBJ1-1, with D unclear. The germline CDR1 and CDR2 sequences are MDHEN and SYDVKM. V was clipped by 4 bases and J by 0 bases, with 6 bases between them. This CDR3 has 13 amino acids. CDR3 in DNA: TGTGCCAGCAGTTCCCGGTTGAACACTGAAGCTTTCTTT. It encodes CASSSRLNTEAFF. Full variable domain (remainder filled in from reference TRBV28 and TRBJ1-1): DVKVTQSSRYLVKRTGEKVFLECVQDMDHENMFWYRQDPGLGLRLIYFSYDVKMKEKGDIPEGYSVSREKKERFSLILESASTNQTSMYLCASSSRLNTEAFFGQGTRLTVV.